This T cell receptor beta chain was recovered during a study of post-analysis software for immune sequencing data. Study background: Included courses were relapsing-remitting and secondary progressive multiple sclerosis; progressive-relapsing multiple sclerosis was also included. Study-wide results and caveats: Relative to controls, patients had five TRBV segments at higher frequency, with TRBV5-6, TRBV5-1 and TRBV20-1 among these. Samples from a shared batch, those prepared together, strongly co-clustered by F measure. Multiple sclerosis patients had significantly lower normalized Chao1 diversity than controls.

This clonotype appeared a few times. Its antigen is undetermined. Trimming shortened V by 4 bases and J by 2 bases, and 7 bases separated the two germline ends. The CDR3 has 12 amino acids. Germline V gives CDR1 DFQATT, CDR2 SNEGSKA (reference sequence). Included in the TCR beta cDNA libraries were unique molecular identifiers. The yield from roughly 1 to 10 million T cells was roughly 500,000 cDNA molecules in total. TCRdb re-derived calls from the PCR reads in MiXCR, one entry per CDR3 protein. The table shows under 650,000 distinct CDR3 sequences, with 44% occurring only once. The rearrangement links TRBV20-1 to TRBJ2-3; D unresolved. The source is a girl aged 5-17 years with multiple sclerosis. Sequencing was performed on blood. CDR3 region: CSAMSATDTQYF. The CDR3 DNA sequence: TGCAGTGCTATGAGCGCCACAGATACGCAGTATTTT.